These 29 T cell receptor beta chains were all obtained from the same sample, sequenced in a study of vaccination and CD4 T cells after COVID-19. These receptors have no known antigen. The Oncomine TCR Beta short-read assay generated sequence data from the DNA of cultured CD4+ T cells. Cultures of CD4+ T cells served as the source for extracting genomic DNA. TCRdb recomputed calls from the PCR reads with MiXCR, one row per CDR3 protein. The table lists more than 6,000 distinct CDR3 sequences, 33% of them singletons. Treatment reported: approximately 11-day PBMC culture with coronavirus spike peptide pools or control peptides (ViraFEST assay). Unexposed donor CD4+ T cells predated the COVID-19 pandemic, collected 2011-2018. The source material was CD4+ T cells from blood, cultured in vitro. The receptors shown here come from a human donor in good health.

This clonotype was seen a few times. This rearrangement joins TRBV6-1 to TRBJ1-2; D is possibly TRBD1 (5 bases). This CDR3 region has 12 residues. Trimming took 7 bases from V and 2 from J, leaving 8 bases between them. CDR1 and CDR2 from the germline V gene are MNHNS and SASEGT. The CDR3 DNA reads TGTGCCAGCAAAGGACAAAACTATGGCTACACCTTC. Translation: CASKGQNYGYTF.

V is TRBV27 and J is TRBJ2-7; D is undetermined. This CDR3 is 12 amino acids long. V was shortened by 5 bases and J by 5 bases, with 10 bases between the two germline ends. From germline, CDR1 is MNHEY and CDR2 SMNVEV (reference sequence). The CDR3 protein is CASSIKGHEQYF. The CDR3 DNA reads TGTGCCAGCAGTATCAAGGGCCACGAGCAGTACTTC.

As to this clonotype: The junction and the germline gene differ at one end; a read error may be behind it. The gene calls are TRBV6-5 and TRBJ1-1; weak D call: TRBD1 (5 bases). Germline-derived CDR1 and CDR2 are MNHEY and SVGAGI. CDR3 size: 14 residues. For the CDR3, the DNA is TGTGCCGGCAGTTACTCCGGGACCGGTGCTGAAGCTTTCTTT. Translating it yields CAGSYSGTGAEAFF.

This clonotype was seen a few times. The chain combines TRBV20-1 with TRBJ2-7, with D hard to call. The CDR3 totals 13 residues. Trimming took 0 bases from V and 2 from J, leaving 8 bases between them. Germline values: CDR1 DFQATT, CDR2 SNEGSKA (reference sequence). The CDR3 loop reads CSARDSRTYEQYF. CDR3 bases: TGCAGTGCTAGAGATAGCAGGACCTACGAGCAGTACTTC.

J is TRBJ1-5 and V is TRBV9; a weak D match, TRBD1 (5 bases). This CDR3 is 15 amino acids long. Trimming stripped 6 bases from V and 4 bases from J, with 17 bases between. CDR1 SGDLS and CDR2 YYNGEE come from the germline V gene. The CDR3: CASNTAGSHNQPQHF. CDR3 bases: TGTGCCAGCAACACAGCAGGGTCCCATAATCAGCCCCAGCATTTT.

This chain uses TRBV20-1 with TRBJ2-7, with 11 bases matching TRBD1. V lost 5 bases, J lost 6 bases, and 6 bases stayed unmatched. Germline assignment: CDR1 DFQATT and CDR2 SNEGSKA (reference sequence). The CDR3 runs 13 residues. The CDR3 loop reads CSALRTGGFEQYF. The CDR3 DNA is TGCAGTGCTCTTCGGACAGGGGGCTTCGAGCAGTACTTC.

This clonotype is medium-sized. The chain's CDR3 is CATCSGYSNQPQHF. CDR3 nucleotides: TGTGCCACCTGTTCAGGGTATAGCAATCAGCCCCAGCATTTT. This rearrangement joins TRBV24-1 to TRBJ1-5; D possibly corresponds to TRBD1 (5 bases). V was shortened by 9 bases and J by 0 bases, with 11 bases between the two germline ends. CDR3 length: 14 residues. Germline V gene data show CDR1 as KGHDR and CDR2 as SFDVKD.

The chain links TRBV2 to TRBJ2-1, with D perhaps TRBD1 (5 bases). The V end was cut by 7 bases, the J end by 6 bases, with 16 bases between. The CDR3 consists of 14 residues. Germline V gives CDR1 SNHLY, CDR2 FYNNEI. The CDR3 nucleotides read TGTGCCAGCATTGAGCAGGGTCCGGGCAATGAGCAGTTCTTC. Amino acids: CASIEQGPGNEQFF.

This clonotype appeared a few times. The chain couples TRBV4-3 to TRBJ2-1; D may match TRBD1 or TRBD2 (7 bases each). V lost 4 bases to trimming and J lost 0 bases, with 13 bases between them. Germline V gene sequence: CDR1 LGHNA, CDR2 YSLEER. The CDR3 has 16 residues. This CDR3 reads CASSPQGEGSYNEQFF. CDR3 DNA: TGCGCCAGCAGCCCCCAGGGGGAGGGCTCCTACAATGAGCAGTTCTTC.

The V and J genes are TRBV6-2 or TRBV6-3 and TRBJ2-7; TRBD2 agrees at 10 bases. CDR1 and CDR2 (germline): MNHEY, SVGEGT. J was trimmed by 3 bases and V by 6 bases; bases with no gene match: 23. The CDR3 covers 20 residues. In DNA form, the CDR3 reads TGTGCCAGCAGCCGGGTGCCGACAGGGATAAGACTAGCGGGCTACTACGAGCAGTACTTC. Translating it yields CASSRVPTGIRLAGYYEQYF.

This clonotype occurred a few times. The chain uses TRBV28 and TRBJ1-6; D is unclear. The CDR3 runs to 12 residues. Trimming took 7 bases from V and 13 from J, leaving 14 bases between them. Germline values: CDR1 MDHEN, CDR2 SYDVKM. DNA of the CDR3: TGTGCCAGCAAAATGACGGGGATGCCCCTCCACTTT. Protein: CASKMTGMPLHF.

This clonotype was detected only a few times. The V gene is TRBV7-3, the J gene TRBJ2-1; D may correspond to TRBD1 or TRBD2 (7 bases each). Trimming removed 4 bases at V and 4 bases at J, with 17 bases between. CDR3 length: 16 amino acids. CDR1 and CDR2 from the germline V gene are SGHTA and FQGTGA. The CDR3 nucleotides are TGTGCCAGCAGCTCCTCAGGGGGGGTTGGGTACAATGAGCAGTTCTTC. It encodes CASSSSGGVGYNEQFF.

The genes are TRBV20-1 and TRBJ1-3; TRBD1 matches at 9 bases. Trimming took 4 bases from V and 4 from J; bases not matched to a gene: 2. Germline CDR1 is DFQATT and CDR2 is SNEGSKA (reference sequence). This CDR3 has 13 residues. CDR3 residues: CSANRGRGNTIYF. The CDR3 nucleotides read TGCAGTGCTAACAGGGGGCGAGGAAACACCATATATTTT.

The V gene is TRBV2, the J gene TRBJ2-2; D perhaps matches TRBD1 (6 bases). The germline CDR1 and CDR2 sequences are SNHLY and FYNNEI. This CDR3 region has 14 residues. V was trimmed by 5 bases and J by 4 bases, leaving 11 bases between them. The CDR3 DNA sequence: TGTGCCAGCAGTACAGGGCCGAGCACCGGGGAGCTGTTTTTT. It specifies CASSTGPSTGELFF.

The rearrangement joins TRBV21-1 to TRBJ1-5; the table's D call, TRBD1, was not checked against the DNA. TRBV21-1 is a documented pseudogene. The CDR3 sequence is 17 residues long. The CDR3 reads CASSKEGGWLSNQPQHF. CDR3 bases: TGTGCCAGCAGCAAAGAGGGCGGTTGGCTTAGCAATCAGCCCCAGCATTTT.

This clonotype has only a few counts. The V and J genes are TRBV20-1 and TRBJ2-7, with D tentatively TRBD1 or TRBD2 (5 bases each). The germline V and J ends were trimmed by 0 bases and 2 bases, with 5 bases remaining between them. The CDR3 contains 12 residues. Germline lookup yields CDR1 DFQATT and CDR2 SNEGSKA (reference sequence). The CDR3 DNA sequence: TGCAGTGCTAGAGAGGGGGCCTACGAGCAGTACTTC. This gives the protein CSAREGAYEQYF.

This clonotype was recorded a few times. The genes are TRBV27 and TRBJ1-2, with D possibly matching TRBD1 (5 bases). CDR1 is MNHEY and CDR2 is SMNVEV in the germline V gene (reference sequence). This CDR3 has 13 residues. V was pared by 3 bases and J by 4 bases, with 9 bases between. The CDR3 spells CASSFSDSYGYTF. The DNA of the CDR3 is TGTGCCAGCAGTTTCTCAGACAGCTATGGCTACACCTTC.

This chain links TRBV4-1 with TRBJ2-7, with a tentative D call TRBD1 (6 bases). The germline CDR1 and CDR2 sequences are MGHRA and YSYEKL. V lost 6 bases and J lost 0, with 9 bases in between. This CDR3 comprises 13 residues. CDR3 residues: CASRKTGSYEQYF. CDR3 nucleotide sequence: TGCGCCAGCAGGAAGACAGGCTCCTACGAGCAGTACTTC.

Only a few counts were recorded for this clonotype. The genes are TRBV19 and TRBJ2-7; 9 nucleotides line up with TRBD2. This CDR3 contains 16 residues. The junction had 9 bases not matched to a gene; V was cut back by 5 bases and J by 1 base. The germline gives CDR1 LNHDA, CDR2 SQIVND (reference sequence). The chain's CDR3 is CASSLRLSGSSYEQYF. The CDR3 DNA reads as TGTGCCAGTAGTTTGCGACTTAGCGGGAGTTCCTACGAGCAGTACTTC.

The chain combines TRBV5-1 with TRBJ2-6; 7 bases agree with TRBD2. The CDR3 is 17 amino acids. The V gene's germline CDR1 is SGHRS and CDR2 YFSETQ. V lost 4 bases to trimming and J lost 0 bases; unmatched junction nucleotides: 7. The CDR3 region has the DNA TGCGCCAGCAGCAAGGGACTACCGACCTCTGGGGCCAACGTCCTGACTTTC. Residues: CASSKGLPTSGANVLTF.

The chain is built from TRBV10-3 and TRBJ2-4; TRBD1 might be the D (5 bases). The CDR3 is made up of 14 amino acids. V was pared by 10 bases and J by 5 bases, with 18 bases between. The germline V gene has CDR1 ENHRY and CDR2 SYGVKD. CDR3 DNA: TGTGCCACCAAGGCAGGGTTAGGTGAAAACATTCAGTACTTC. Encoded protein: CATKAGLGENIQYF.

This clonotype turned up a few times. The chain has TRBV7-2 and TRBJ2-7; 7 nucleotides agree with TRBD1. CDR3 size: 16 residues. The V gene end was trimmed by 1 base and the J gene end by 1 base; junction bases not matched to a gene: 7. Germline assignment: CDR1 SGHTA and CDR2 FQGNSA. The chain's CDR3 is CASSLGGRGNSYEQYF. The CDR3 bases are TGTGCCAGCAGCTTAGGGGGCAGGGGGAATTCCTACGAGCAGTACTTC. The complete variable domain, with remaining parts taken from reference TRBV7-2 and TRBJ2-7, reads GAGVSQSPSNKVTEKGKDVELRCDPISGHTALYWYRQSLGQGLEFLIYFQGNSAPDKSGLPSDRFSAERTGGSVSTLTIQRTQQEDSAVYLCASSLGGRGNSYEQYFGPGTRLTVT.

J is TRBJ2-7 and V is TRBV19; 9 nucleotides match TRBD1. This CDR3 is 14 amino acids long. Germline loops: CDR1 LNHDA, CDR2 SQIVND (reference sequence). The V and J ends lost 5 bases and 2 bases, in that order; junction bases with no gene match: 4. The CDR3 spells CASSLGTGPYEQYF. The CDR3 DNA sequence: TGTGCCAGTAGTCTGGGGACAGGGCCCTACGAGCAGTACTTC.

This clonotype was counted only a few times. CDR3 in DNA: TGCAGTGCTAGAGATATGGGGTTATCGGCCTACGAGCAGTACTTC. This gives the protein CSARDMGLSAYEQYF. The rearrangement joins TRBV20-1 to TRBJ2-7; no definite D call. In germline, CDR1 is DFQATT, CDR2 SNEGSKA (reference sequence). The ends were cut back, 0 bases at V and 2 bases at J, with 14 bases in the middle. The CDR3 has 15 residues.

This chain joins TRBV7-3 and TRBJ2-2, with D uncertain. The CDR3 has 15 amino acids. V was trimmed by 0 bases and J by 4 bases, leaving 9 bases between them. Germline V gene sequence: CDR1 SGHTA, CDR2 FQGTGA. CDR3 DNA sequence: TGTGCCAGCAGCTTAACTTGGACCCCCACCGGGGAGCTGTTTTTT. Its protein is CASSLTWTPTGELFF.

This chain links TRBV7-9 with TRBJ1-1; 11 bases align to TRBD1. CDR3 size: 16 residues. With V trimmed by 8 bases and J by 4 bases, 12 bases remained unmatched. Looked up from germline, CDR1 is SEHNR and CDR2 is FQNEAQ (reference sequence). CDR3 DNA sequence: TGTGCCAGCGGTATTGGGGACAGGGGGAGGGGCACTGAAGCTTTCTTT. Translating it yields CASGIGDRGRGTEAFF.

The chain links TRBV27 to TRBJ2-1, with TRBD2 matching 9 bases. CDR3 length equals 15 residues. The germline V gene has CDR1 MNHEY and CDR2 SMNVEV (reference sequence). After removal of 6 bases from V and 2 bases from J, the junction contained 5 bases not matched to a gene. CDR3 sequence reads: CASSATSGTYNEQFF. The CDR3 nucleotides read TGTGCCAGCAGCGCGACTAGCGGCACCTACAATGAGCAGTTCTTC.

There are a few counts of this clonotype. The V call is TRBV7-6, the J call TRBJ2-1; 8 bases fit TRBD1. With V trimmed by 1 base and J by 2 bases, 1 base remained unmatched. CDR3 size: 15 residues. Germline CDR1 SGHVS, CDR2 FNYEAQ. CDR3 bases: TGTGCCAGCAGCTTAGAGACAGGGGCCTACAATGAGCAGTTCTTC. Its protein is CASSLETGAYNEQFF.

CDR3 in DNA: TGTGCCAGCAGCGCCACTTTCCGGGACAGGGTTTTACATCAGCCCCAGCATTTT. Amino acids: CASSATFRDRVLHQPQHF. The chain employs TRBV5-5 and TRBJ1-5, with 9 bases matching TRBD1. J lost 5 bases, V lost 4 bases, and 16 bases had no gene match. The CDR3 is 18 amino acids. Germline-derived CDR1 and CDR2 are SGHKS and YYEKEE (reference sequence).